This paragraph covers one TCR beta chain sequence. Generated by immunoSEQ multiplex PCR, the TCRdb table keeps only in-frame clones and is missing some. Of around 700,000 clones in the sample, approximately 73% were seen once. The V gene lost 2 bases and the J gene lost 2 bases, with 9 bases spanning the gap. Germline CDR1 reads SEHNR; CDR2 reads FQNEAQ (reference sequence). This CDR3 comprises 14 residues. This record comes from a study of shared clonotypes between healthy human individuals. The sample was memory CD4+ T cells sorted from blood. Subset reported: CD45RA-negative fraction. The chain is built from TRBV7-9 and TRBJ1-2; D remains ambiguous. This TCR came from a woman in her twenties or thirties in good health. CDR3 amino acids: CASSLSAGNYGYTF. Written as DNA, the CDR3 is TGTGCCAGCAGCTTATCGGCCGGGAACTATGGCTACACCTTC. The full variable domain, completed using reference TRBV7-9 and TRBJ1-2, is DTGVSQNPRHKITKRGQNVTFRCDPISEHNRLYWYRQTLGQGPEFLTYFQNEAQLEKSRLLSDRFSAERPKGSFSTLEIQRTEQGDSAMYLCASSLSAGNYGYTFGSGTRLTVV.